Following are 17 T cell receptor beta chains from one sample sequenced in a study of T cells expressing NK-cell markers. TCRdb re-called the 5' RACE reads and gives one entry per CDR3 protein, without DNA. Its table records hundreds of thousands of distinct CDR3 sequences. The sequenced material came from blood T cells: a sorted CD56 or NKG2C T cell subset, CD4+ or CD8+ T cells, or bulk PBMC T cells (not recorded which). Receptor source: a woman between 18 and 70 years old in good health.

The CDR3 here is CASSSPGTGGTAEAFF. The chain recombines TRBV5-1 with TRBJ1-1; TCRdb gives TRBD1 as the D gene, but with no DNA this cannot be confirmed. This CDR3 has 16 residues. Germline V gives CDR1 SGHRS, CDR2 YFSETQ.

This rearrangement joins TRBV27 to TRBJ1-4; the D call of TRBD1 rests on TCRdb alone, since no DNA is present to check it. The germline V gene encodes CDR1 MNHEY and CDR2 SMNVEV (reference sequence). CDR3 size: 15 residues. The CDR3 spells CASSRSWESYEKLFF.

J is TRBJ1-2 and V is TRBV12-3 or TRBV12-4; TCRdb selects TRBD1, and the lack of DNA leaves this call unchecked. The CDR3 runs 14 residues. This CDR3 is CASSYRTGDKGYTF.

The chain combines TRBV20-1 with TRBJ1-1. The CDR3 contains 13 residues. Germline CDR1 DFQATT, CDR2 SNEGSKA (reference sequence). Here the CDR3 reads CSARGWVGTEAFF.

The genes are TRBV6-1 and TRBJ1-5. The CDR3 totals 14 residues. Looked up from germline, CDR1 is MNHNS and CDR2 is SASEGT. The CDR3 loop reads CASSEGINNQPQHF.

The rearrangement joins TRBV20-1 to TRBJ2-5; TCRdb lists TRBD2, though no DNA is available to test this call. The CDR3 consists of 13 residues. Germline CDR1 and CDR2: DFQATT and SNEGSKA (reference sequence). CDR3 in amino acids: CSASGGAYETQYF.

J is TRBJ1-5 and V is TRBV20-1; TCRdb designates TRBD1, a call that cannot be tested without DNA. The germline V gene encodes CDR1 DFQATT and CDR2 SNEGSKA (reference sequence). The CDR3 totals 16 residues. The CDR3 region is CSATAPPSIGNQPQHF.

The chain links TRBV7-2 to TRBJ2-2. The CDR3 sequence is 15 residues long. Germline V gene sequence: CDR1 SGHTA, CDR2 FQGNSA. This chain's CDR3 is CASSFTRVVTGELFF.

V and J are TRBV10-3 and TRBJ1-5. Germline assignment: CDR1 ENHRY and CDR2 SYGVKD. The CDR3 length is 13 residues. The chain's CDR3 is CAITEDANQPQHF.

The CDR3 sequence: CASSPGLAGAPGEQFF. The chain employs TRBV5-4 and TRBJ2-1; no DNA is available, so the TRBD2 call from TCRdb remains unchecked. The CDR3 has 16 amino acids. Per germline, CDR1 SGHNT and CDR2 YYREEE (reference sequence). Filled out from reference TRBV5-4 and TRBJ2-1, the complete variable domain reads ETGVTQSPTHLIKTRGQQVTLRCSSQSGHNTVSWYQQALGQGPQFIFQYYREEENGRGNFPPRFSGLQFPNYSSELNVNALELDDSALYLCASSPGLAGAPGEQFFGPGTRLTVL.

CDR3 sequence reads: CASSPLGGRSNTEAFF. The rearrangement joins TRBV6-1 to TRBJ1-1. The germline CDR1 and CDR2 sequences are MNHNS and SASEGT. The CDR3 runs to 16 residues.

The rearrangement joins TRBV12-3 or TRBV12-4 to TRBJ1-1. CDR3 length: 12 amino acids. CDR3 region: CASSLGEREAFF.

The chain couples TRBV12-3 or TRBV12-4 to TRBJ1-5; TCRdb proposes TRBD1, but this gene call is untestable without DNA. The CDR3 has 14 amino acids. The chain's CDR3 is CASSFQQGGQPQHF.

The rearrangement joins TRBV5-4 to TRBJ2-5. Germline CDR1 SGHNT, CDR2 YYREEE (reference sequence). The CDR3 has 15 amino acids. The CDR3 here is CASSLAEAGQETQYF.

The J gene is TRBJ1-6, the V gene TRBV7-6; without DNA, the TCRdb call of TRBD1 cannot be checked. Germline CDR1 and CDR2: SGHVS and FNYEAQ. The CDR3 totals 15 residues. The CDR3 sequence: CASSLVTGHNSPLHF. Variable domain in full (rest from reference TRBV7-6 and TRBJ1-6): GAGVSQSPRYKVTKRGQDVALRCDPISGHVSLYWYRQALGQGPEFLTYFNYEAQQDKSGLPNDRFSAERPEGSISTLTIQRTEQRDSAMYRCASSLVTGHNSPLHFGNGTRLTVT.

V is TRBV4-2 and J is TRBJ2-6. Germline V CDR1 and CDR2: LGHNA, YNFKEQ. CDR3 length: 12 residues. Here the CDR3 reads CASRSGANVLTF.

The genes are TRBV12-3 or TRBV12-4 and TRBJ1-2; TCRdb names TRBD1, which stays unverified in the absence of DNA. The CDR3 runs to 15 residues. The CDR3 sequence is CASSPRTGGGYGYTF.